The T cell receptor beta chain described here comes from a study of OX40 agonist ivuxolimab in advanced cancers. As for the study in general: The patients received agonistic anti-OX40 (CD134) antibody ivuxolimab. Study-level points and caveats: Near-lowest levels of clonal expansion characterized partial responders at 0.1-3.0 mg/kg.

Points on this clone: Its antigen remains unidentified.

Method: immunoSEQ multiplex PCR; TCRdb's copy keeps in-frame clones and lacks some. There are about 84,000 clones in the sample; about 80% occur only once, and around 2.7% lies in the top ten. The CDR3 is made up of 13 amino acids. Germline values: CDR1 MNHNS, CDR2 SASEGT. Trimming removed 10 bases from V and 0 bases from J, with 12 bases in between. Sequenced material: CD4+ or CD8+ T cells sorted from blood, taken in a trial of the OX40 agonist ivuxolimab. This receptor was identified in an adult with an advanced solid tumor such as melanoma, head and neck, liver or kidney cancer. The rearrangement uses TRBV6-1 and TRBJ1-1; maybe TRBD1 (6 bases). The CDR3 spells CATSDSLNTEAFF. Written as DNA, the CDR3 is TGTGCCACTTCGGACAGCTTGAACACTGAAGCTTTCTTT.